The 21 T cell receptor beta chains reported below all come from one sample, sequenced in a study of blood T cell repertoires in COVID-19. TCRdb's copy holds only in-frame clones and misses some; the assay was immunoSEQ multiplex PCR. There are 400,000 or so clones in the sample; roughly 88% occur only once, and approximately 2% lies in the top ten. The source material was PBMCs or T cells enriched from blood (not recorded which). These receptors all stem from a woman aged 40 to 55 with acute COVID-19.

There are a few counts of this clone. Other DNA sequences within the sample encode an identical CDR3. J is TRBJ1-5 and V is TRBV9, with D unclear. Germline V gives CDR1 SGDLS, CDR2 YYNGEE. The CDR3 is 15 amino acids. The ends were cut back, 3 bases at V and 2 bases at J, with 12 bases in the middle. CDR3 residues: CASSGTGNRNQPQHF. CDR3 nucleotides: TGTGCCAGCAGCGGGACGGGGAATCGCAATCAGCCCCAGCATTTT. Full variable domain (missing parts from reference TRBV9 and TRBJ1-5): DSGVTQTPKHLITATGQRVTLRCSPRSGDLSVYWYQQSLDQGLQFLIQYYNGEERAKGNILERFSAQQFPDLHSELNLSSLELGDSALYFCASSGTGNRNQPQHFGDGTRLSIL.

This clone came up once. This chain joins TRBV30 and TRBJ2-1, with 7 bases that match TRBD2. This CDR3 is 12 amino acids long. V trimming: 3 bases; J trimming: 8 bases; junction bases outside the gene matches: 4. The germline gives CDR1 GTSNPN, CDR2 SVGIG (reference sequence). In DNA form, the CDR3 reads TGTGCCTGGAGAGACGGGGGGTATGAGCAGTTCTTC. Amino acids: CAWRDGGYEQFF. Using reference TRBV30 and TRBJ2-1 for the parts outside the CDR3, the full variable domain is SQTIHQWPATLVQPVGSPLSLECTVEGTSNPNLYWYRQAAGRGLQLLFYSVGIGQISSEVPQNLSASRPQDRQFILSSKKLLLSDSGFYLCAWRDGGYEQFFGPGTRLTVL.

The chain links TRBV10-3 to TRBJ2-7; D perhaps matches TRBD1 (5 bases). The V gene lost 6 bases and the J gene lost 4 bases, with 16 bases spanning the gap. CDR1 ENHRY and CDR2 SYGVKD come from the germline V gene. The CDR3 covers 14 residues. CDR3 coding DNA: TGTGCCATCAGATCTGCAGGGATTTATTACGAGCAGTACTTC. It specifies CAIRSAGIYYEQYF.

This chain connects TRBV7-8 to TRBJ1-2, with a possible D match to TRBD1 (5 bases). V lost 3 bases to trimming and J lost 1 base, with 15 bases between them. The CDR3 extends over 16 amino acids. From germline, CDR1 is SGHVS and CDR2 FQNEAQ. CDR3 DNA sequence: TGTGCCAGCAGCTTGCAACAGGCGATAATTAACTATGGCTACACCTTC. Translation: CASSLQQAIINYGYTF.

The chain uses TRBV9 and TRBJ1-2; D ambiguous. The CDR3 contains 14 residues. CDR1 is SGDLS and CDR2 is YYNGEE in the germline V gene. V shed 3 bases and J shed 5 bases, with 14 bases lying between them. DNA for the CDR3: TGTGCCAGCAGCGCCTCGGGGTTAGATTATGGCTACACCTTC. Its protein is CASSASGLDYGYTF.

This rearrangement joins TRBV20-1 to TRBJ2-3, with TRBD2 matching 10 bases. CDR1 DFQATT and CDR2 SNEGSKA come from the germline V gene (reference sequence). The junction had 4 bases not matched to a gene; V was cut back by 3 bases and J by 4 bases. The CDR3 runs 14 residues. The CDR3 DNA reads TGCAGTGCTAGTAGCGGGGGGAGATCAGATACGCAGTATTTT. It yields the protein CSASSGGRSDTQYF.

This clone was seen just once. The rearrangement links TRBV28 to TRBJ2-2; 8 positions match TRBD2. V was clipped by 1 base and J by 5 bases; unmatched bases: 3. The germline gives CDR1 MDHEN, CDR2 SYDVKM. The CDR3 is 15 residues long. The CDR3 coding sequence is TGTGCCAGCAGTTTATCGGGACTAGTTACCGGGGAGCTGTTTTTT. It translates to CASSLSGLVTGELFF.

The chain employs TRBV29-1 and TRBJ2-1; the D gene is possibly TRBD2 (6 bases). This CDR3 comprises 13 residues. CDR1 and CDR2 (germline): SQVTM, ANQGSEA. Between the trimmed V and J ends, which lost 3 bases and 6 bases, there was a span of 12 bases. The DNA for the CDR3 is TGCAGCGTTGAGGGAGGTCTTGGCAATGAGCAGTTCTTC. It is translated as CSVEGGLGNEQFF.

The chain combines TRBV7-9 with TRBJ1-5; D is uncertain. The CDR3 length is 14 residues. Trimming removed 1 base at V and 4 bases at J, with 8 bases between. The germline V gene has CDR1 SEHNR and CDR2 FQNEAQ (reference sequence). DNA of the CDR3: TGTGCCAGCAGCTTAGATGGGAGGAATCAGCCCCAGCATTTT. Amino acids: CASSLDGRNQPQHF.

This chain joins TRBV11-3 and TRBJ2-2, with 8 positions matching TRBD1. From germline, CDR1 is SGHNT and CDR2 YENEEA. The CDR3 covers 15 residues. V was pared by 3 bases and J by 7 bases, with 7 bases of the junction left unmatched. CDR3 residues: CASSFRGRVDGELFF. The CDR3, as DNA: TGTGCCAGCAGCTTCAGGGGGCGGGTGGACGGGGAGCTGTTTTTT.

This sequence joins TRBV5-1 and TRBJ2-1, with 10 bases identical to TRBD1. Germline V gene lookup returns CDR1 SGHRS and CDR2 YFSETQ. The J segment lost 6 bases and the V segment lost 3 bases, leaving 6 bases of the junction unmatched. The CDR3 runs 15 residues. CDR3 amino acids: CASSSGQGTGNEQFF. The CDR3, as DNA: TGCGCCAGCAGCTCGGGACAGGGGACGGGCAATGAGCAGTTCTTC. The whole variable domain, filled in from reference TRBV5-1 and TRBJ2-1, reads KAGVTQTPRYLIKTRGQQVTLSCSPISGHRSVSWYQQTPGQGLQFLFEYFSETQRNKGNFPGRFSGRQFSNSRSEMNVSTLELGDSALYLCASSSGQGTGNEQFFGPGTRLTVL.

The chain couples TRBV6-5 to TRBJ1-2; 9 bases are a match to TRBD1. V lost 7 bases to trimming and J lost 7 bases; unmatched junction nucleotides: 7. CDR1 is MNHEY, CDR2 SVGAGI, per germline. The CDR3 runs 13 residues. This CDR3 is CASKRDRAAGYTF. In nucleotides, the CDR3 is TGTGCCAGCAAAAGGGACAGGGCGGCTGGCTACACCTTC.

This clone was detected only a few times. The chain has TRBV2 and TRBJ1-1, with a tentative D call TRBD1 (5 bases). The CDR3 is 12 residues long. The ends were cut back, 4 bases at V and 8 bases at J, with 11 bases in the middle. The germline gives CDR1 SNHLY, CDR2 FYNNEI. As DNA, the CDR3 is TGTGCCAGCAGTGTGACAGAGATAGAAGCTTTCTTT. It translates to CASSVTEIEAFF.

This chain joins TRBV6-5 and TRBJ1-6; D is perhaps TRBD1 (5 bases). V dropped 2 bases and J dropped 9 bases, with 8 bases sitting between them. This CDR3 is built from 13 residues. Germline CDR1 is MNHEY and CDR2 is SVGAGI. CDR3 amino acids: CASSYRGGSPLHF. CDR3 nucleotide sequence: TGTGCCAGCAGTTACCGGGGGGGTTCACCCCTCCACTTT.

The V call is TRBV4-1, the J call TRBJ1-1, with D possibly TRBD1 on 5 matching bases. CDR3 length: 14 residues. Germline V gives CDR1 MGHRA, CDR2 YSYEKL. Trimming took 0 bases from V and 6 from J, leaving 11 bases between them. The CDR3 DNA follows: TGCGCCAGCAGCCAAGATTCGGGGGACGCTGAAGCTTTCTTT. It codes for CASSQDSGDAEAFF.

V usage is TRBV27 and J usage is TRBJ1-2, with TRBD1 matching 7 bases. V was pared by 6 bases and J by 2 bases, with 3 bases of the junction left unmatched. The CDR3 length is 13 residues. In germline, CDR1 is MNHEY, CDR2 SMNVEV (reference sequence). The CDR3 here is CASRRGQNYGYTF. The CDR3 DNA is TGTGCCAGCAGACGGGGACAGAACTATGGCTACACCTTC.

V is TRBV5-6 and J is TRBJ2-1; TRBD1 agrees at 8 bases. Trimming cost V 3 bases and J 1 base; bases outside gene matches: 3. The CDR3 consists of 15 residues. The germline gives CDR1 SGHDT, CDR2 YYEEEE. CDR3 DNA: TGTGCCAGCAGCTCCAGGGGGCAATCCTACAATGAGCAGTTCTTC. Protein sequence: CASSSRGQSYNEQFF.

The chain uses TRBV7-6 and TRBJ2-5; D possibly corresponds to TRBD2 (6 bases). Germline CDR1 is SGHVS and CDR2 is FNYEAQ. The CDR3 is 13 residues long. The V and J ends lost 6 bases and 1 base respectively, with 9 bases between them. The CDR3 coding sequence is TGTGCCAGCAGAGGGGACTTCCAAGAGACCCAGTACTTC. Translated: CASRGDFQETQYF.

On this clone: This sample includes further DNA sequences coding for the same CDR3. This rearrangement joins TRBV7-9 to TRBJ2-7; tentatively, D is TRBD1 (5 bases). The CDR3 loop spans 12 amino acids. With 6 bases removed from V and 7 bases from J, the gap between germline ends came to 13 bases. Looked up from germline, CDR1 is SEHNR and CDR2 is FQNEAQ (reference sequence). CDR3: CASSLGAVEQYF. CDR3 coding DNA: TGTGCCAGCAGTCTAGGGGCAGTTGAGCAGTACTTC.

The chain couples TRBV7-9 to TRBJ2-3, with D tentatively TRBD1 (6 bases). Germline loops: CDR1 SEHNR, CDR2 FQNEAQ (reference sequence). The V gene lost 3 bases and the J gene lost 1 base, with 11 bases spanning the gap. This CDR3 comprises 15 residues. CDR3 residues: CASSFQRQGTDTQYF. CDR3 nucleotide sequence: TGTGCCAGCAGCTTCCAAAGACAGGGCACAGATACGCAGTATTTT.

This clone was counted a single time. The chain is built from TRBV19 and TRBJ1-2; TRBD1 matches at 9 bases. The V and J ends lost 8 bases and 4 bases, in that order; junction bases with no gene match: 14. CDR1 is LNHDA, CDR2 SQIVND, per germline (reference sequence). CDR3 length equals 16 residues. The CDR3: CASSRDRETGAYGYTF. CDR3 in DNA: TGTGCCAGTTCGCGGGACAGGGAAACGGGGGCCTATGGCTACACCTTC.